This T cell receptor beta chain was retrieved from a study of Tregs in tolerant kidney transplant recipients. Broader study findings: Antigen-driven expansion was suggested because donor-specific Tregs expanded more than all Tregs in tolerant patients.

In the case of this clone: Its antigen is currently unknown.

TCRdb's copy holds only in-frame clones and misses some; the assay was immunoSEQ multiplex PCR. This repertoire shows around 98,000 clones, roughly 93% found once; its top ten account for 0.46%. The CDR3 has 14 amino acids. The V gene's germline CDR1 is LGHNA and CDR2 YSLEER. Trimming removed 2 bases at V and 1 base at J, with 8 bases between. Unstimulated regulatory T cells (CD4+CD25+CD127-), CD4+CD25- non-regulatory cells, CD4 and CD8 cells were FACS-sorted from thawed PBMCs. The V and J genes are TRBV4-3 and TRBJ1-2; the D is unclear. This clonotype was obtained from a human donor who received a combined kidney and bone marrow transplant. The source was CD4+ T cells from blood, collected before the transplant. CDR3 sequence: CASSQNIYNYGYTF. In DNA form, the CDR3 reads TGCGCCAGCAGCCAAAATATCTATAACTATGGCTACACCTTC.